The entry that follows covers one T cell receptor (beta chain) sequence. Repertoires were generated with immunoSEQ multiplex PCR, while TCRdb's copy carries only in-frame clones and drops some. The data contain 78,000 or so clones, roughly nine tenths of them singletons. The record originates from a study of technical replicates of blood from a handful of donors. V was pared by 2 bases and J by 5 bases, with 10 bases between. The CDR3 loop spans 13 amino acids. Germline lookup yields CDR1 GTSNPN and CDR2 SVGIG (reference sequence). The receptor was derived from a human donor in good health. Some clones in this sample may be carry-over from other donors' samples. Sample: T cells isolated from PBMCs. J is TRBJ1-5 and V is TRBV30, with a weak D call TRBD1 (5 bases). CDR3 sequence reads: CAWSTQGDQPQHF. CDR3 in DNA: TGTGCCTGGAGTACCCAGGGCGATCAGCCCCAGCATTTT.